This section outlines one T cell receptor beta chain sequence together with its context. Profiling relied on immunoSEQ multiplex PCR, and the TCRdb table lists in-frame clones only, not all of them. This table holds about 130,000 clones, roughly 84% found once. The data derive from a study of T cell responses to AZD1222 COVID-19 vaccine. Trimming cost V 4 bases and J 8 bases, with 8 bases left between them. Germline V gives CDR1 SQVTM, CDR2 ANQGSEA. The CDR3 is 10 residues long. The chain couples TRBV29-1 to TRBJ1-2; no reliable D call. Sequenced here: peripheral blood, sampled on day 0 of AZD1222 vaccination. The source of this sequence is an adult in good health. In DNA, the CDR3 is TGCAGCGTTGGGAGTGGCGGCTACACCTTC. Translated, it gives CSVGSGGYTF.